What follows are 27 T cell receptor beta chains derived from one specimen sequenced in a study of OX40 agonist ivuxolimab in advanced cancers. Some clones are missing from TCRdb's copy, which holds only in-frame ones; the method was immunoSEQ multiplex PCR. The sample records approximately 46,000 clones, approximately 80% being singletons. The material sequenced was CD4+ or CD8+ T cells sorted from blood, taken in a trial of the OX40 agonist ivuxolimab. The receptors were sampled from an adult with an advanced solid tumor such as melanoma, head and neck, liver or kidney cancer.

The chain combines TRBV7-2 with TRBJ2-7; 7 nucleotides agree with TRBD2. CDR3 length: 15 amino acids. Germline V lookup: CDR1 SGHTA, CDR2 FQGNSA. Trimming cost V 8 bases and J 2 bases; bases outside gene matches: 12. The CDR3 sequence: CASRGGIAGTYEQYF. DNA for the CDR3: TGTGCCAGCCGGGGTGGGATAGCGGGTACCTACGAGCAGTACTTC.

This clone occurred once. The CDR3 nucleotides read TGTGCCAGCAGTTACTCACAGCTAAACACTGAAGCTTTCTTT. Translated: CASSYSQLNTEAFF. The rearrangement joins TRBV6-5 to TRBJ1-1; D is unresolved. Germline V gene lookup returns CDR1 MNHEY and CDR2 SVGAGI. The CDR3 sequence is 14 residues long. V was clipped by 0 bases and J by 2 bases, with 7 bases between them.

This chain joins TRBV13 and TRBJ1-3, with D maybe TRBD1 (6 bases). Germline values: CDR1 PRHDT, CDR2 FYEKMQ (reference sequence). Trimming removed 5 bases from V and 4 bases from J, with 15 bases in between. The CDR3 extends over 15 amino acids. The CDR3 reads CASSPPDSFGNTIYF. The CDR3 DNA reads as TGTGCCAGCAGCCCCCCGGACAGCTTCGGAAACACCATATATTTT.

The CDR3 DNA sequence: TGTGCCAGTAGTATTTCCGGGACGGCTCACTCTGGGGCCAACGTCCTGACTTTC. Protein: CASSISGTAHSGANVLTF. The gene calls are TRBV19 and TRBJ2-6; either TRBD1 or TRBD2 may supply D (5 bases each). The germline V and J ends were trimmed by 3 bases and 0 bases, with 15 bases remaining between them. The V gene's germline CDR1 is LNHDA and CDR2 SQIVND (reference sequence). The CDR3 covers 18 residues.

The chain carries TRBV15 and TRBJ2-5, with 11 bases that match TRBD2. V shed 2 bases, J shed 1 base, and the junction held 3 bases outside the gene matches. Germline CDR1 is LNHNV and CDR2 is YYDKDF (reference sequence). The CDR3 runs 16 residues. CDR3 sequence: CATSRPGTSGQETQYF. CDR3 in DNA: TGTGCCACCAGCAGACCCGGGACTAGCGGCCAAGAGACCCAGTACTTC. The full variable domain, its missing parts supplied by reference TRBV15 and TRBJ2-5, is DAMVIQNPRYQVTQFGKPVTLSCSQTLNHNVMYWYQQKSSQAPKLLFHYYDKDFNNEADTPDNFQSRRPNTSFCFLDIRSPGLGDTAMYLCATSRPGTSGQETQYFGPGTRLLVL.

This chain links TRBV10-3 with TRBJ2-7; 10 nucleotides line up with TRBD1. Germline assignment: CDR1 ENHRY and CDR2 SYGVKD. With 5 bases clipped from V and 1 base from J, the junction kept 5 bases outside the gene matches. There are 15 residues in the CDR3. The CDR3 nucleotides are TGTGCCATCAGTTTGGAGGGACAGGGGTCCTACGAGCAGTACTTC. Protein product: CAISLEGQGSYEQYF.

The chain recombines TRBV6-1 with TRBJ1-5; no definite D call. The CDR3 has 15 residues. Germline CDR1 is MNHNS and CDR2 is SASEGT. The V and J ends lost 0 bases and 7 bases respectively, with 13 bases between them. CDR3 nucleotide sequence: TGTGCCAGCAGTGAAGCCAGCTTAGGTGGGCAGCCCCAGCATTTT. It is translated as CASSEASLGGQPQHF.

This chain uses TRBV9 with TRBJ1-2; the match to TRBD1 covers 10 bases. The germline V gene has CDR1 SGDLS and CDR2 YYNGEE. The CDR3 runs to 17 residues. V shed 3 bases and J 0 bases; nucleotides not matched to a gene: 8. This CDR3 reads CASSGWDRGPANYGYTF. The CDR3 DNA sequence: TGTGCCAGCAGCGGATGGGACAGGGGTCCCGCTAACTATGGCTACACCTTC.

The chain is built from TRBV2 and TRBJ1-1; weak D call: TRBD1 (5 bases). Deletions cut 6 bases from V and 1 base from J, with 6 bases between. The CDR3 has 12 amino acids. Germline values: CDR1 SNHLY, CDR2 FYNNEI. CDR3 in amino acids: CASRGPNTEAFF. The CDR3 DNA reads TGTGCCAGCAGGGGACCGAACACTGAAGCTTTCTTT. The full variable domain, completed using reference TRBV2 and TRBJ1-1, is EPEVTQTPSHQVTQMGQEVILRCVPISNHLYFYWYRQILGQKVEFLVSFYNNEISEKSEIFDDQFSVERPDGSNFTLKIRSTKLEDSAMYFCASRGPNTEAFFGQGTRLTVV.

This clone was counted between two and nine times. CDR3 in amino acids: CASSRRDLGGYTF. The DNA for the CDR3 is TGTGCCAGCAGCCGCAGGGATTTGGGTGGCTACACCTTC. The chain combines TRBV2 with TRBJ1-2; tentatively, D is TRBD1 (5 bases). V lost 6 bases and J lost 7, with 15 bases in between. This CDR3 spans 13 amino acids. Germline values: CDR1 SNHLY, CDR2 FYNNEI. Combining the CDR3 with reference TRBV2 and TRBJ1-2 gives the whole variable domain EPEVTQTPSHQVTQMGQEVILRCVPISNHLYFYWYRQILGQKVEFLVSFYNNEISEKSEIFDDQFSVERPDGSNFTLKIRSTKLEDSAMYFCASSRRDLGGYTFGSGTRLTVV.

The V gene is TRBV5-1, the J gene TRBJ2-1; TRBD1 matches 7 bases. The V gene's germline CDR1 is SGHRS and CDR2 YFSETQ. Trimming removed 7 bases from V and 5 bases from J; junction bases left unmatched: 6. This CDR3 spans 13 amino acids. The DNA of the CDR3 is TGCGCCAGCGGGACAGCCCCTGACAATGAGCAGTTCTTC. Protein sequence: CASGTAPDNEQFF.

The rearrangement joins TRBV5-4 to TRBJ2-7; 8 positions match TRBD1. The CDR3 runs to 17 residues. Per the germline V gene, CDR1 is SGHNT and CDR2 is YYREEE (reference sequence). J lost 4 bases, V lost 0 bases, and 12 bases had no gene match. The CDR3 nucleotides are TGTGCCAGCAGCTTGGAGAGAGCCGGGACAGGAGCTTACGAGCAGTACTTC. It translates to CASSLERAGTGAYEQYF.

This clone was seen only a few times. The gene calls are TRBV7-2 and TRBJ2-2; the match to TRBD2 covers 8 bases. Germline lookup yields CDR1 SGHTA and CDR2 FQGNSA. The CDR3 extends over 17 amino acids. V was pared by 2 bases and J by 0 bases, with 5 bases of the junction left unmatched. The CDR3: CASSLSPTSANTGELFF. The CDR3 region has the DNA TGTGCCAGCAGCTTATCCCCGACTAGCGCGAACACCGGGGAGCTGTTTTTT.

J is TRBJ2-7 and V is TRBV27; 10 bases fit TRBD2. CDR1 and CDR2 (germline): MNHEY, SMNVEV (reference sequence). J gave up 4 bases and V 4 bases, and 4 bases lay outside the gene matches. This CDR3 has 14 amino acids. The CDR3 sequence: CASSSWTSGYEQYF. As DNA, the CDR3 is TGTGCCAGCAGTTCCTGGACTAGCGGATACGAGCAGTACTTC.

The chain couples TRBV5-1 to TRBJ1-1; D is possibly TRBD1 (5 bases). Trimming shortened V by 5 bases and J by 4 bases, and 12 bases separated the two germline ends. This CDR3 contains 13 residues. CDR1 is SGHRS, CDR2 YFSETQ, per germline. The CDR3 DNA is TGCGCCAGCAGTCAGGGACCTACCACTGAAGCTTTCTTT. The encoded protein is CASSQGPTTEAFF.

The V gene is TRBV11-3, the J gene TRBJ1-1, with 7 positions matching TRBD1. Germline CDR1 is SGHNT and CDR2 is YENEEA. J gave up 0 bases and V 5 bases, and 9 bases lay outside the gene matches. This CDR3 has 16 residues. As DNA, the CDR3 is TGTGCCAGCAGCCCGTCGACAGGGCGGATGAACACTGAAGCTTTCTTT. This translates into CASSPSTGRMNTEAFF.

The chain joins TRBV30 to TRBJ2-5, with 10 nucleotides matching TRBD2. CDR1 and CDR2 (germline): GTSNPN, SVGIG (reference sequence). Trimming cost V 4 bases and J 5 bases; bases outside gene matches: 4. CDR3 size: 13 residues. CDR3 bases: TGTGCCTGGACTCTAGCGGGAGCCGAGACCCAGTACTTC. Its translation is CAWTLAGAETQYF.

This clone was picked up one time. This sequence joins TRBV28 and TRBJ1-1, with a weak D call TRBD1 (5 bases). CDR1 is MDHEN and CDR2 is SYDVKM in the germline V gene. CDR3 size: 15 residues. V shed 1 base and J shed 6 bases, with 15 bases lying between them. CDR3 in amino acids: CASSLSIRGRAEAFF. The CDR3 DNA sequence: TGTGCCAGCAGTTTATCCATTAGGGGACGGGCTGAAGCTTTCTTT.

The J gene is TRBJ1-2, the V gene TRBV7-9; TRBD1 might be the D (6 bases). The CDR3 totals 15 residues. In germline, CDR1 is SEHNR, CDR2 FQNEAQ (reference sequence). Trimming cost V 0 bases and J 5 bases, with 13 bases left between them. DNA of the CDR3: TGTGCCAGCAGCTTAGCGATAGTCAGGGGTTATGGCTACACCTTC. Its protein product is CASSLAIVRGYGYTF.

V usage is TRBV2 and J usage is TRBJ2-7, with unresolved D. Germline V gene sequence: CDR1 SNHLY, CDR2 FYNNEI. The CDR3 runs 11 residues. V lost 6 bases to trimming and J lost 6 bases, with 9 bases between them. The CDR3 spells CASRRASEQYF. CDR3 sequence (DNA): TGTGCCAGCAGACGGGCGAGCGAGCAGTACTTC.

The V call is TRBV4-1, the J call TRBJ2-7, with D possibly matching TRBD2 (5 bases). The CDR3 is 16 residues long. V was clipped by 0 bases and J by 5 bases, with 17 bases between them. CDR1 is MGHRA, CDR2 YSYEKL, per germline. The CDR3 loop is CASSQDLGGWVDEQYF. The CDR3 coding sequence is TGCGCCAGCAGCCAAGATCTGGGCGGGTGGGTGGACGAGCAGTACTTC.

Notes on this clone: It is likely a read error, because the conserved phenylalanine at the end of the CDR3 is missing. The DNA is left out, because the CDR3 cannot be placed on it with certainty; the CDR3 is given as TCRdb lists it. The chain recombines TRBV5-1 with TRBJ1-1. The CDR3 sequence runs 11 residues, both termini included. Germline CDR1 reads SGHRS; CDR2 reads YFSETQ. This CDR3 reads CASSSYTGTRL.

In DNA form, the CDR3 reads TGTGCCAGCAGCTTGGTAGATTTAACTGAAGCTTTCTTT. It codes for CASSLVDLTEAFF. V gene TRBV5-5 combines with J gene TRBJ1-1; D not certain. V was cut by 0 bases and J by 5 bases, with 8 bases left in between. The CDR3 is made up of 13 amino acids. CDR1 is SGHKS and CDR2 is YYEKEE in the germline V gene (reference sequence).

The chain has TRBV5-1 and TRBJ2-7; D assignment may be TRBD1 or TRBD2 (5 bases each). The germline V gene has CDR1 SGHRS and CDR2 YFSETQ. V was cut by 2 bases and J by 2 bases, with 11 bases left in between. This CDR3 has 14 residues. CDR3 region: CASSFRDGTYEQYF. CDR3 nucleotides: TGCGCCAGCAGCTTCCGGGACGGTACCTACGAGCAGTACTTC.

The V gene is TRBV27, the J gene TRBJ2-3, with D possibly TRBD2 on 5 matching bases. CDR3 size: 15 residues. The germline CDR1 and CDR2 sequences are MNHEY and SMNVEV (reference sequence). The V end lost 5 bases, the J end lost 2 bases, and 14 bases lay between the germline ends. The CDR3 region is CASSDIALATDTQYF. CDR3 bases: TGTGCCAGCAGTGATATAGCGCTGGCCACAGATACGCAGTATTTT.

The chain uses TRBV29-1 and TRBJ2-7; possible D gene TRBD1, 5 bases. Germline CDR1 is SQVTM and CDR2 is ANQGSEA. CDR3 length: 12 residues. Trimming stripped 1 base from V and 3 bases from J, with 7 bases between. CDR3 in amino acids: CSVEAGNYEQYF. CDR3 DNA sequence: TGCAGCGTTGAAGCAGGGAACTACGAGCAGTACTTC.

CDR3 in DNA: TGTGCCAGCGGAGACCGGTATAATTCACCCCTCCACTTT. Translated, it gives CASGDRYNSPLHF. The chain combines TRBV19 with TRBJ1-6; no clear D. Trimming removed 9 bases at V and 4 bases at J, with 10 bases between. This CDR3 has 13 amino acids. The germline CDR1 and CDR2 sequences are LNHDA and SQIVND (reference sequence).